The 4 T cell receptor beta chains below all came from one sample that was sequenced in a study of CD8 T cells in Susac syndrome. RNA, at roughly 0.5 to 1 ug, was reverse transcribed with random hexamers. TCRdb redid the calling of the immunoSEQ multiplex PCR reads with MiXCR, one entry per CDR3 protein. This sample carries around 150,000 distinct CDR3 sequences, about 94% of them seen once, and the ten largest clones take 0.25% to 0.3%. Specimen: CD8+ T cells from PBMCs. These receptors all come from a human donor in good health.

V gene TRBV29-1 combines with J gene TRBJ1-1; tentatively, D is TRBD1 (6 bases). Germline loops: CDR1 SQVTM, CDR2 ANQGSEA. The CDR3 covers 11 residues. V lost 6 bases to trimming and J lost 10 bases, with 15 bases between them. In DNA form, the CDR3 reads TGCAGCGTACCCGTGACAGGCGCAGCTTTCTTT. Its protein product is CSVPVTGAAFF.

The V call is TRBV29-1, the J call TRBJ2-3; 9 bases are a match to TRBD2. The CDR3 runs to 14 residues. From germline, CDR1 is SQVTM and CDR2 ANQGSEA. The V and J ends lost 3 bases and 0 bases, in that order; junction bases with no gene match: 1. CDR3 coding DNA: TGCAGCGTTGAGGCGGGAGGGAGCACAGATACGCAGTATTTT. This gives the protein CSVEAGGSTDTQYF.

V is TRBV27 and J is TRBJ2-2; D is undetermined. Germline V gene sequence: CDR1 MNHEY, CDR2 SMNVEV (reference sequence). V lost 2 bases, J lost 1 base, and 5 bases lay in between. The CDR3 is 14 amino acids. CDR3 protein: CASSLAENTGELFF. CDR3 coding DNA: TGTGCCAGCAGTTTAGCGGAGAACACCGGGGAGCTGTTTTTT.

A few counts support this clonotype. The chain's CDR3 is CASSLTSGYNEQFF. For the CDR3, the DNA is TGTGCCAGCAGTTTGACTAGCGGGTACAATGAGCAGTTCTTC. The chain carries TRBV12-3 or TRBV12-4 and TRBJ2-1; 10 bases line up with TRBD2. Trimming at V came to 3 bases and at J to 4 bases, leaving 0 bases not matched to a gene. The CDR3 runs to 14 residues.